This TCR beta chain came from a study of cytomegalovirus exposure and HLA in healthy donors. V lost 4 bases and J lost 3, with 10 bases in between. The CDR3 consists of 13 residues. Germline CDR1 and CDR2: SGHDT and YYEEEE. Sequencing was performed with immunoSEQ multiplex PCR; in TCRdb, only in-frame clones are kept and a portion is missing. This table holds 200,000 to 300,000 clones, less than 95% found once. The V call is TRBV5-6, the J call TRBJ1-1; no definite D call. This sequence was found in a woman in her thirties in good health and CMV-seronegative. Material: PBMCs. Here the CDR3 reads CASSPGEDTEAFF. The CDR3 DNA reads as TGTGCCAGCAGCCCCGGTGAGGACACTGAAGCTTTCTTT.